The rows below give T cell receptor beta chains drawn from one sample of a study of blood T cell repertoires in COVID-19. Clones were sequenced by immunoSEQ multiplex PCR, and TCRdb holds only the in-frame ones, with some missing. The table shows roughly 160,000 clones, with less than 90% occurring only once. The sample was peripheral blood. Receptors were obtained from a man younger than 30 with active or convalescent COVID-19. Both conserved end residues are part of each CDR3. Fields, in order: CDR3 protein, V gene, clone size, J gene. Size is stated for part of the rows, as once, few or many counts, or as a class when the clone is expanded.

CASSYQSLTQYF TRBV6-2/TRBV6-3 NA TRBJ2-5
CSVGEGGNEKLFF TRBV29-1 NA TRBJ1-4
CASSSPRYEQFF TRBV5-1 NA TRBJ2-1
CASSELGREEKLFF TRBV25-1 NA TRBJ1-4
CASTSGTPLYEQYF TRBV2 NA TRBJ2-7
CASSLDRDGEQYF TRBV5-6 NA TRBJ2-7
CASSLGRTSVDNEQFF TRBV7-9 NA TRBJ2-1
CASSELLVRSEQYF TRBV10-2 NA TRBJ2-7
CASSIGQGAYYEQYF TRBV11-2 NA TRBJ2-7
CASSLASMNTEAFF TRBV7-9 NA TRBJ1-1
CASTPGTGIGYQETQYF TRBV19 NA TRBJ2-5
CSASHTVQETQYF TRBV20-1 once TRBJ2-5
CASSLAGRGTEAFF TRBV7-2 once TRBJ1-1
CASSYWPISTDTQYF TRBV6-5 NA TRBJ2-3
CASRTRLAADNEQFF TRBV28 once TRBJ2-1
CASRLAGSSYEQYF TRBV5-1 NA TRBJ2-7
CARSQYNSGCIHNTEAFF TRBV5-3 NA TRBJ1-1
CASSGGQGFYSNQPQHF TRBV6-1 NA TRBJ1-5
CASRPGLSTDTQYF TRBV2 once TRBJ2-3
CASSEFRPMNTEAFF TRBV10-2 NA TRBJ1-1
CAISEGGGANEKLFF TRBV10-3 NA TRBJ1-4
CAWSLSRSGNTIYF TRBV30 NA TRBJ1-3
CASSISSGARGYTF TRBV19 NA TRBJ1-2
CASSVGTSGRTNTGELFF TRBV9 NA TRBJ2-2
CASSQVSGDYSNQPQHF TRBV4-1 NA TRBJ1-5
CASSFLGEINQPQHF TRBV7-2 NA TRBJ1-5
CASSQAFRQGAGSPLHF TRBV3-1/TRBV3-2 many TRBJ1-6
CASSYSRVMNTEAFF TRBV6-5 once TRBJ1-1
CASSERGDYTDTQYF TRBV2 NA TRBJ2-3
CASSPTSGFGNTEAFF TRBV5-5 NA TRBJ1-1
CASSVSGGSYEQYF TRBV19 NA TRBJ2-7
CASRSLTRNTEAFF TRBV2 NA TRBJ1-1
CASSIASDRDAGNQPQHF TRBV19 NA TRBJ1-5
CASKRTGVNTEAFF TRBV6-5 few TRBJ1-1
CASSPPGLRGETQYF TRBV5-1 NA TRBJ2-5
CASSSGYGYTF TRBV6-5 NA TRBJ1-2
CASSKGGGADNSPLHF TRBV7-9 NA TRBJ1-6
CASSDTPGGEREQYF TRBV28 NA TRBJ2-7
CASSGQGNTEAFF TRBV18 NA TRBJ1-1
CASSSGQSYNEQFF TRBV7-2 NA TRBJ2-1
CASSIRLLARNEQFF TRBV19 NA TRBJ2-1
CASSVGQGASEQFF TRBV11-2 few TRBJ2-1
CASSPPGDTGGYTF TRBV18 NA TRBJ1-2
CASSSTMEGNTEAFF TRBV6-6 NA TRBJ1-1
CASSYSFEGRDSPLHF TRBV6-5 NA TRBJ1-6
CASSPGQNNYGYTF TRBV19 NA TRBJ1-2
CASSYLTGVTEAFF TRBV6-5 NA TRBJ1-1
CASSADRGRNTEAFF TRBV9 NA TRBJ1-1
CASSEAGGGTTFREQYF TRBV6-1 NA TRBJ2-7
CASSLGQTFSVGEAFF TRBV18 NA TRBJ1-1
CASSWGSGGARETQYF TRBV5-4 NA TRBJ2-5
CASSPRGGANEKLFF TRBV9 NA TRBJ1-4
CAWCLSSYNEQFF TRBV30 NA TRBJ2-1
CASSLYPTRDGYTF TRBV5-6 NA TRBJ1-2
CASSEQGFPGNEQFF TRBV25-1 NA TRBJ2-1